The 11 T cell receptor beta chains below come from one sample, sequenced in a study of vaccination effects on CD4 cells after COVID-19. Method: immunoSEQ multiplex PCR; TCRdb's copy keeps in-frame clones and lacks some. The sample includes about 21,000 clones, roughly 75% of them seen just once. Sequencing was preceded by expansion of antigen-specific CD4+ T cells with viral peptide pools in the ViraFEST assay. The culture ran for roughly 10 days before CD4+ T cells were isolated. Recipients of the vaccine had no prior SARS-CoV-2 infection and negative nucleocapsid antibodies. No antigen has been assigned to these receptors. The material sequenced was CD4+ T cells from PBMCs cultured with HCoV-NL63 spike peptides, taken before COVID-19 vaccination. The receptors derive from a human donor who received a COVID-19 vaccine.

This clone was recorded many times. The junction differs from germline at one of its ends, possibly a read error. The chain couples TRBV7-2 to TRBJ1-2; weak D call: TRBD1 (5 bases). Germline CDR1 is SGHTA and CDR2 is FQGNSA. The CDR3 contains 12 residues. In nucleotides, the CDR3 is TGTGCCAGCAGCTTAGAGAAGCCCAAGGACACGTTC. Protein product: CASSLEKPKDTF.

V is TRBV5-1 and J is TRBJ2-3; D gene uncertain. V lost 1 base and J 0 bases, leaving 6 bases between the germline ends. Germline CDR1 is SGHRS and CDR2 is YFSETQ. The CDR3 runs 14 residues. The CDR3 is CASSLSDSTDTQYF. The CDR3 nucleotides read TGCGCCAGCAGCTTGTCAGATAGCACAGATACGCAGTATTTT.

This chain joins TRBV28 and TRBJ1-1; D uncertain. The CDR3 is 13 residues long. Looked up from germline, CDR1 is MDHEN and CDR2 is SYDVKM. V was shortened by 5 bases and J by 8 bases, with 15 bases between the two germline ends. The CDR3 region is CASSRTWLAEAFF. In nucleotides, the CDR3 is TGTGCCAGCAGTCGAACTTGGTTGGCGGAAGCTTTCTTT. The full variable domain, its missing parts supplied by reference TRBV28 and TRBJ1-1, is DVKVTQSSRYLVKRTGEKVFLECVQDMDHENMFWYRQDPGLGLRLIYFSYDVKMKEKGDIPEGYSVSREKKERFSLILESASTNQTSMYLCASSRTWLAEAFFGQGTRLTVV.

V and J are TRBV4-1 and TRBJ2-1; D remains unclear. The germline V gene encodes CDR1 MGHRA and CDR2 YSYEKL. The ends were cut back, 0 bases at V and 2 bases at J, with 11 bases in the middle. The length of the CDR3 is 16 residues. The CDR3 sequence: CASSQDPARTYNEQFF. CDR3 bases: TGCGCCAGCAGCCAAGATCCAGCCAGGACCTACAATGAGCAGTTCTTC.

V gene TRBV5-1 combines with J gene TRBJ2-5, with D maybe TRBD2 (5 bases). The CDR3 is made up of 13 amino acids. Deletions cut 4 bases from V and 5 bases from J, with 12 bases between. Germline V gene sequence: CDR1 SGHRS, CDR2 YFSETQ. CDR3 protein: CASSPDSHETQYF. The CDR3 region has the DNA TGCGCCAGCAGCCCGGACTCCCACGAGACCCAGTACTTC.

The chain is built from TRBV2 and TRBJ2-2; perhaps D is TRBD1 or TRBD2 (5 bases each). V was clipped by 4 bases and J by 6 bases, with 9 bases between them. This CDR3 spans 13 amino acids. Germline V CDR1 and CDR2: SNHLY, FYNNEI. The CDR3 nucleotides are TGTGCCAGCAGTGGCCAGGGAGCCGGGGAGCTGTTTTTT. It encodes CASSGQGAGELFF.

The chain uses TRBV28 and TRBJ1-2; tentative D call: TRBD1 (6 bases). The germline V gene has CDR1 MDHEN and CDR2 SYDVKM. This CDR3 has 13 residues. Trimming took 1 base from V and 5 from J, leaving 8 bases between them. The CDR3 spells CASSLYREYGYTF. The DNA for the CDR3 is TGTGCCAGCAGTTTATACAGGGAGTATGGCTACACCTTC.

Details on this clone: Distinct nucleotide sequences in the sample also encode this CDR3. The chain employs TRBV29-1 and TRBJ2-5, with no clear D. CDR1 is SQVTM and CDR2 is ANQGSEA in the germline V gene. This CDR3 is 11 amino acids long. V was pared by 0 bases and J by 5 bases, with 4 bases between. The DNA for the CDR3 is TGCAGCGTTGAAGATTTGGAGACCCAGTACTTC. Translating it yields CSVEDLETQYF.

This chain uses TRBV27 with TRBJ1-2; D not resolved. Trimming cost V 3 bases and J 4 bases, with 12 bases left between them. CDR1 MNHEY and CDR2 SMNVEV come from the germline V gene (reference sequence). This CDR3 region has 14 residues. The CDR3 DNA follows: TGTGCCAGCAGTTTTCAGGCCGACACCTATGGCTACACCTTC. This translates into CASSFQADTYGYTF.

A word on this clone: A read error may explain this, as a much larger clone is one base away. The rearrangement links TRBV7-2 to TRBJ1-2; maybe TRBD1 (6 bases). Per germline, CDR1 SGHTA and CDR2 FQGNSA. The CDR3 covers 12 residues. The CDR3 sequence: CASSLEKPRDTF. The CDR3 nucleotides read TGTGCCAGCAGCTTAGAGAAGCCCAGGGACACGTTC.

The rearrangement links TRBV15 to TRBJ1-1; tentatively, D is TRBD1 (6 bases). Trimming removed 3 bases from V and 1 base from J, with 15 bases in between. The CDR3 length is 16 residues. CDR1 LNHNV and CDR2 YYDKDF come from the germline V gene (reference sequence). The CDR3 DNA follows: TGTGCCACCAGCAGGGGGGCCGGGACGGGGAACACTGAAGCTTTCTTT. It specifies CATSRGAGTGNTEAFF.